These 30 T cell receptor beta chains originate from one sample sequenced in a study of patients and donors after allogeneic stem cell transplantation. A single record per CDR3 protein comes from TCRdb applying MiXCR to the RT-PCR reads. The sample holds about 400,000 distinct CDR3 sequences; around 16% are singletons and the top ten take about 7%. Input material: blood, either unsorted or a sorted T cell fraction (not recorded which). These receptors all stem from a human donor who was either an allogeneic HSCT recipient or a stem cell or donor lymphocyte infusion donor (not recorded which). It is not recorded whose cells these are; they may come from a transplant donor.

This clonotype was seen only a few times. This chain joins TRBV5-1 and TRBJ2-3, with TRBD1 identical over 11 bases. V lost 0 bases, J lost 6 bases, and 9 bases stayed unmatched. The CDR3 has 17 residues. The germline gives CDR1 SGHRS, CDR2 YFSETQ. CDR3 residues: CASSLGTGGDPADTQYF. In DNA form, the CDR3 reads TGCGCCAGCAGCTTGGGGACAGGGGGCGACCCCGCTGATACGCAGTATTTT.

This chain joins TRBV27 and TRBJ2-3; TRBD2 matches 12 bases. The length of the CDR3 is 18 residues. Germline CDR1 is MNHEY and CDR2 is SMNVEV (reference sequence). Losses at the gene ends were 0 bases for V and 2 bases for J; bases not matched to a gene: 6. The CDR3 DNA sequence: TGTGCCAGCAGTTTATCTCTAGCGGGGGGGCCTAACACAGATACGCAGTATTTT. It translates to CASSLSLAGGPNTDTQYF.

The chain has TRBV30 and TRBJ2-7; D might be TRBD2 (6 bases). V lost 0 bases and J 0 bases, leaving 9 bases between the germline ends. This CDR3 spans 14 amino acids. Germline-derived CDR1 and CDR2 are GTSNPN and SVGIG (reference sequence). The CDR3 protein is CAWSVRGLSYEQYF. CDR3 bases: TGTGCCTGGAGTGTACGGGGACTCTCCTACGAGCAGTACTTC.

This clonotype was detected only a few times. This rearrangement joins TRBV19 to TRBJ2-7, with D tentatively TRBD2 (6 bases). The CDR3 runs to 18 residues. Trimming shortened V by 5 bases and J by 2 bases, and 25 bases separated the two germline ends. Germline CDR1 is LNHDA and CDR2 is SQIVND (reference sequence). The CDR3 nucleotides read TGTGCCAGTAGTCCCTCTCCGGGTCGGGGGAGGCCGACCTACGAGCAGTACTTC. Protein: CASSPSPGRGRPTYEQYF.

In its sample, this clonotype was seen a few times. The chain joins TRBV20-1 to TRBJ2-7; D is ambiguous. This CDR3 comprises 12 residues. Germline V gives CDR1 DFQATT, CDR2 SNEGSKA (reference sequence). The V end was cut by 3 bases, the J end by 1 base, with 7 bases between. CDR3 sequence reads: CSARVSSYEQYF. CDR3 in DNA: TGCAGTGCTAGGGTCAGTTCCTACGAGCAGTACTTC.

This clonotype has more than one count but fewer than ten. The chain carries TRBV15 and TRBJ2-1; 10 bases agree with TRBD2. The CDR3 totals 16 residues. V lost 0 bases and J lost 7; bases outside the gene matches: 6. Germline lookup yields CDR1 LNHNV and CDR2 YYDKDF (reference sequence). The CDR3 bases are TGTGCCACCAGCAGAGATCGAAGCGGGAGGGGGAATGAGCAGTTCTTC. Translating it yields CATSRDRSGRGNEQFF.

This chain uses TRBV2 with TRBJ2-5; D remains unclear. CDR3 length: 13 amino acids. CDR1 is SNHLY, CDR2 FYNNEI, per germline. V lost 5 bases, J lost 3 bases, and 10 bases lay in between. The CDR3 DNA follows: TGTGCCAGCAGTCGGCGCCCGAAAGAGACCCAGTACTTC. It encodes CASSRRPKETQYF.

This clonotype was counted between two and nine times. V is TRBV7-9 and J is TRBJ2-7, with D tentatively TRBD1 or TRBD2 (5 bases each). CDR1 is SEHNR and CDR2 is FQNEAQ in the germline V gene (reference sequence). CDR3 length: 13 residues. V lost 6 bases to trimming and J lost 4 bases, with 13 bases between them. The CDR3 DNA reads as TGTGCCAGCAGGCCCCGATGGGGGTACGAGCAGTACTTC. Translation: CASRPRWGYEQYF.

J is TRBJ1-5 and V is TRBV12-5; the D is unclear. The CDR3 consists of 13 residues. V was cut by 0 bases and J by 9 bases, with 9 bases left in between. Germline lookup yields CDR1 LGHNT and CDR2 FRNRAP. CDR3 sequence (DNA): TGTGCTAGTGGTTTGGTACCAGAAGGGCCCCAGCATTTT. It encodes CASGLVPEGPQHF.

This clonotype appeared a few times. This chain uses TRBV5-1 with TRBJ1-1; tentatively, D is TRBD1 (5 bases). The germline gives CDR1 SGHRS, CDR2 YFSETQ. Trimming removed 0 bases at V and 1 base at J, with 7 bases between. CDR3 length: 14 residues. This chain's CDR3 is CASSLVTENTEAFF. The CDR3 bases are TGCGCCAGCAGCTTGGTGACAGAGAACACTGAAGCTTTCTTT.

This chain uses TRBV5-1 with TRBJ1-3; D is undetermined. The CDR3 is made up of 15 amino acids. Looked up from germline, CDR1 is SGHRS and CDR2 is YFSETQ. V was pared by 0 bases and J by 2 bases, with 9 bases between. The CDR3 loop is CASSLAVPAGNTIYF. Here the CDR3 DNA reads TGCGCCAGCAGCTTGGCCGTTCCGGCTGGAAACACCATATATTTT.

The chain combines TRBV20-1 with TRBJ2-7, with D tentatively TRBD2 (6 bases). Germline loops: CDR1 DFQATT, CDR2 SNEGSKA (reference sequence). The V end lost 0 bases, the J end lost 1 base, and 13 bases lay between the germline ends. The CDR3 is 15 amino acids. As DNA, the CDR3 is TGCAGTGCTAGAGATTCGGAGGGGCAGTCCTACGAGCAGTACTTC. As protein: CSARDSEGQSYEQYF.

The CDR3 is CASSDPPYEQYF. The CDR3 DNA reads TGTGCCAGCAGTGACCCGCCTTACGAGCAGTACTTC. J is TRBJ2-7 and V is TRBV25-1, with D unclear. CDR1 and CDR2 from the germline V gene are MGHDK and SYGVNS. This CDR3 has 12 residues. V lost 3 bases and J lost 4, with 7 bases in between.

The chain is built from TRBV2 and TRBJ2-7, with no clear D. The CDR3 sequence is 12 residues long. Trimming shortened V by 6 bases and J by 2 bases, and 8 bases separated the two germline ends. Germline values: CDR1 SNHLY, CDR2 FYNNEI. The DNA for the CDR3 is TGTGCCAGCAGGAGAACTACCTACGAGCAGTACTTC. Translated: CASRRTTYEQYF.

This chain joins TRBV4-3 and TRBJ1-4, with D possibly TRBD1 on 5 matching bases. Germline CDR1 LGHNA, CDR2 YSLEER. Trimming shortened V by 0 bases and J by 7 bases, and 12 bases separated the two germline ends. This CDR3 is 15 amino acids long. The CDR3 bases are TGCGCCAGCAGCCAAGAGGAGGGGAGGGTTGAAAAACTGTTTTTT. Its translation: CASSQEEGRVEKLFF.

The chain combines TRBV7-2 with TRBJ2-1, with TRBD2 matching 10 bases. The V gene end was trimmed by 4 bases and the J gene end by 8 bases; junction bases not matched to a gene: 8. CDR1 SGHTA and CDR2 FQGNSA come from the germline V gene. The CDR3 extends over 15 amino acids. The CDR3: CASSSSGTSDHEQFF. The CDR3 nucleotides read TGTGCCAGCAGCTCCTCCGGGACTAGCGACCATGAGCAGTTCTTC.

As for this clonotype: The junction differs from germline at one of its ends, possibly a read error. This chain connects TRBV5-6 to TRBJ2-1, with 12 bases that match TRBD1. CDR1 is SGHDT, CDR2 YYEEEE, per germline. This CDR3 is 17 amino acids long. The CDR3 here is CASSQGTGGGRGYELFF. CDR3 DNA sequence: TGTGCCAGCAGCCAAGGGACAGGGGGCGGTCGGGGCTACGAGCTGTTCTTC.

This chain joins TRBV10-3 and TRBJ2-1; 10 bases line up with TRBD1. Germline V gene sequence: CDR1 ENHRY, CDR2 SYGVKD. CDR3 size: 17 residues. V lost 8 bases and J lost 10; bases outside the gene matches: 20. The CDR3 bases are TGTGCCATCGGGGACAGGGGAGGGCCTAACCAAGCGGGGGAGCAGTTCTTC. Translated: CAIGDRGGPNQAGEQFF.

This sequence joins TRBV9 and TRBJ1-3, with D perhaps TRBD1 (6 bases). CDR1 is SGDLS and CDR2 is YYNGEE in the germline V gene. The CDR3 consists of 15 residues. Trimming shortened V by 3 bases and J by 0 bases, and 10 bases separated the two germline ends. Written as DNA, the CDR3 is TGTGCCAGCAGCGCGCAGGACAGCTCTGGAAACACCATATATTTT. It encodes CASSAQDSSGNTIYF.

This clonotype occurred a few times. CDR3 DNA: TGCGCCAGCACTTTGGGACCCGCTCGGACCGGGGAGCTGTTTTTT. It specifies CASTLGPARTGELFF. The chain is built from TRBV4-1 and TRBJ2-2; perhaps D is TRBD1 or TRBD2 (5 bases each). This CDR3 comprises 15 residues. CDR1 is MGHRA, CDR2 YSYEKL, per germline. Trimming pared 7 bases from V and 5 bases from J, leaving 17 bases between.

This clonotype occurred many times. The chain joins TRBV15 to TRBJ2-6, with no clear D. Germline values: CDR1 LNHNV, CDR2 YYDKDF (reference sequence). The length of the CDR3 is 15 residues. V lost 8 bases, J lost 0 bases, and 11 bases lay in between. CDR3 DNA: TGTGCCACCGGGGTTAGAACCTCTGGGGCCAACGTCCTGACTTTC. Encoded protein: CATGVRTSGANVLTF.

The V call is TRBV20-1, the J call TRBJ1-1, with D unresolved. V lost 7 bases to trimming and J lost 7 bases, with 10 bases between them. The CDR3 length is 10 residues. Germline V gene sequence: CDR1 DFQATT, CDR2 SNEGSKA (reference sequence). CDR3 DNA: TGCAGTGTGCAAACCAATGAAGCTTTCTTT. Amino acids: CSVQTNEAFF.

The chain combines TRBV20-1 with TRBJ1-6, with D maybe TRBD1 (5 bases). Germline V gives CDR1 DFQATT, CDR2 SNEGSKA (reference sequence). Trimming removed 6 bases from V and 0 bases from J, with 15 bases in between. The CDR3 is 16 amino acids. CDR3 DNA sequence: TGCAGTGCCACCGGGACTTCCAGCTCCTATAATTCACCCCTCCACTTT. As protein: CSATGTSSSYNSPLHF.

This clonotype has ten or more counts. The chain links TRBV6-5 to TRBJ2-5, with D uncertain. Germline V gene sequence: CDR1 MNHEY, CDR2 SVGAGI. This CDR3 has 15 amino acids. With 0 bases removed from V and 0 bases from J, the gap between germline ends came to 8 bases. CDR3 nucleotides: TGTGCCAGCAGTTACTCACCGGGTTACCAAGAGACCCAGTACTTC. Residues: CASSYSPGYQETQYF.

The sample holds a few counts of this clonotype. The chain recombines TRBV4-1 with TRBJ1-4; D is unresolved. V gave up 0 bases and J gave up 11 bases, with 16 bases separating them. CDR3 length: 15 amino acids. Germline-derived CDR1 and CDR2 are MGHRA and YSYEKL. CDR3 residues: CASSQDEGIIGKLFF. The CDR3 DNA reads TGCGCCAGCAGCCAAGACGAGGGTATTATAGGGAAACTGTTTTTT.

The chain uses TRBV20-1 and TRBJ1-4, with D uncertain. This CDR3 is 13 amino acids long. V was clipped by 6 bases and J by 8 bases, with 16 bases between them. Germline lookup yields CDR1 DFQATT and CDR2 SNEGSKA (reference sequence). The CDR3 DNA follows: TGCAGTGCCCCGACGGGTGTCAGGGAAAAACTGTTTTTT. This translates into CSAPTGVREKLFF.

The chain uses TRBV7-9 and TRBJ2-7; D gene uncertain. V was pared by 4 bases and J by 12 bases, with 16 bases between. Per the germline V gene, CDR1 is SEHNR and CDR2 is FQNEAQ (reference sequence). This CDR3 is 12 amino acids long. The CDR3 coding sequence is TGTGCCAGCAGCTCCCCCGATCTCCTGCGGTACTTC. Amino acid sequence: CASSSPDLLRYF.

The genes are TRBV12-3 or TRBV12-4 and TRBJ2-7, with TRBD1 matching over 7 bases. The CDR3 is 15 residues long. J gave up 0 bases and V 5 bases, and 7 bases lay outside the gene matches. The CDR3 DNA reads as TGTGCCAGCAGTCCGAGGGGACAGCTCTCCTACGAGCAGTACTTC. Protein sequence: CASSPRGQLSYEQYF.

This clonotype was picked up a small number of times. The rearrangement links TRBV6-2 or TRBV6-3 to TRBJ2-1, with a possible D match to TRBD2 (5 bases). The ends were cut back, 7 bases at V and 0 bases at J, with 13 bases in the middle. The germline V gene has CDR1 MNHEY and CDR2 SVGEGT. The CDR3 runs 15 residues. This CDR3 reads CASIRDHSSYNEQFF. The CDR3 DNA reads TGTGCCAGCATTCGGGATCACAGCTCCTACAATGAGCAGTTCTTC.

This clonotype was counted between two and nine times. The chain has TRBV9 and TRBJ1-6; D is perhaps TRBD1 (5 bases). Germline values: CDR1 SGDLS, CDR2 YYNGEE. The CDR3 sequence is 15 residues long. V lost 2 bases and J 7 bases, leaving 13 bases between the germline ends. CDR3 residues: CASSVGGTVNSPLHF. The CDR3 DNA follows: TGTGCCAGCAGCGTCGGCGGGACGGTCAATTCACCCCTCCACTTT.